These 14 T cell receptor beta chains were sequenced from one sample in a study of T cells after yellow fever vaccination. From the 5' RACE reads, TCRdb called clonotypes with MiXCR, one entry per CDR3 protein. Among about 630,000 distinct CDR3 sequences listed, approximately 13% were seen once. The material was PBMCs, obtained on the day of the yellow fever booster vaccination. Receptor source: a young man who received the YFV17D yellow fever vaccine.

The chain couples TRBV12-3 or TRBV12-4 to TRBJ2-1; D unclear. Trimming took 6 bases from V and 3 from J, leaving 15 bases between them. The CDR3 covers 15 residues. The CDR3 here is CASSRIEDGYNEQFF. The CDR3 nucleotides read TGTGCCAGCAGCCGGATAGAGGACGGCTACAATGAGCAGTTCTTC.

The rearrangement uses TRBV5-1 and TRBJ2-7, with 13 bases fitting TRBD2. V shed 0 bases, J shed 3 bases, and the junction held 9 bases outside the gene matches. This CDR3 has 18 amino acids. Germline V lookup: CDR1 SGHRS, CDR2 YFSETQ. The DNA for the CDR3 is TGCGCCAGCAGCTTGGCTCCAACTAGCGGGAGGGGAAACTACGAGCAGTACTTC. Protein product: CASSLAPTSGRGNYEQYF.

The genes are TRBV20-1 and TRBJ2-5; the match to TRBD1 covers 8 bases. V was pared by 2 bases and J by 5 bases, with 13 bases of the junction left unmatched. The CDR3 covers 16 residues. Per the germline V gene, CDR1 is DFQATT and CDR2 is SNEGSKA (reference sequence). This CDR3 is CSARSTTGAIRETQYF. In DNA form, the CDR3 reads TGCAGTGCTAGAAGCACGACAGGGGCCATCCGGGAGACCCAGTACTTC.

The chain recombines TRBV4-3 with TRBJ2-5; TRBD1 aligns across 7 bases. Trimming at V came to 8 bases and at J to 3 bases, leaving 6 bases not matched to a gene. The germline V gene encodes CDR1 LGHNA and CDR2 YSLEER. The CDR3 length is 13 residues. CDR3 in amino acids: CASSGQLKETQYF. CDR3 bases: TGCGCCAGCTCGGGACAGCTGAAAGAGACCCAGTACTTC.

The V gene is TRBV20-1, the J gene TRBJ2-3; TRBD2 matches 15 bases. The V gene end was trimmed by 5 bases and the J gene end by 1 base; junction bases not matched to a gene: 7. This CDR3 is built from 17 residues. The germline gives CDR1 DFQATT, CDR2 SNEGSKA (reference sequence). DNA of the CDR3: TGCAGTGCTCACCTGGGACTAGCGGGAGGTGGCACAGATACGCAGTATTTT. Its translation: CSAHLGLAGGGTDTQYF.

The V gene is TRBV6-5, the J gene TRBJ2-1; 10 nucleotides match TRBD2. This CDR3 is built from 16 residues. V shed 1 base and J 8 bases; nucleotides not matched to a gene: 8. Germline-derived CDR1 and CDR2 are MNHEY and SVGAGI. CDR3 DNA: TGTGCCAGCAGTTACTGGTCTAGCGGGAGTAGCGATGAGCAGTTCTTC. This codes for CASSYWSSGSSDEQFF.

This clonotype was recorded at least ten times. The CDR3 protein is CASSFSSGPNEQFF. The CDR3 DNA reads TGTGCCAGCAGCTTTTCCTCCGGACCCAATGAGCAGTTCTTC. The gene calls are TRBV7-3 and TRBJ2-1; no firm D call. Germline V lookup: CDR1 SGHTA, CDR2 FQGTGA. The CDR3 spans 14 residues. V lost 3 bases, J lost 6 bases, and 12 bases lay in between.

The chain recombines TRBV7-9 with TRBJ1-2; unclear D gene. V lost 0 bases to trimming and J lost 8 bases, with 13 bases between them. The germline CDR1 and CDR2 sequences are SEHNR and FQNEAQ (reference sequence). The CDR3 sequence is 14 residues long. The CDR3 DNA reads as TGTGCCAGCAGCTTAGCCGCGGCCGGCGGAGGCTACACCTTC. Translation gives CASSLAAAGGGYTF.

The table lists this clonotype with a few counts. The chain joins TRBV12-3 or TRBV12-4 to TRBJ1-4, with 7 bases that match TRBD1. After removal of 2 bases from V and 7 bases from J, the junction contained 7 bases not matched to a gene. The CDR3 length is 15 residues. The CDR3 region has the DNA TGTGCCAGCAGTTTATCGGACAGGCAAAGTGAAAAACTGTTTTTT. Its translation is CASSLSDRQSEKLFF.

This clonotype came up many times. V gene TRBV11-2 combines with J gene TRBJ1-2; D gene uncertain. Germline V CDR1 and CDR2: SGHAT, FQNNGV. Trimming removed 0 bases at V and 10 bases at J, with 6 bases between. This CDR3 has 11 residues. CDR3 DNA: TGTGCCAGCAGCTTAGACAGCTCCTACACCTTC. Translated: CASSLDSSYTF.

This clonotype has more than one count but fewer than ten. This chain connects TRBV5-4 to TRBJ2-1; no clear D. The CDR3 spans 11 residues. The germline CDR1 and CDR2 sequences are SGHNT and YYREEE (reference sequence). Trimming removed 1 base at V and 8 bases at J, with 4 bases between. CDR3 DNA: TGTGCCAGCAGCTTGACGGATGAGCAGTTCTTC. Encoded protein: CASSLTDEQFF.

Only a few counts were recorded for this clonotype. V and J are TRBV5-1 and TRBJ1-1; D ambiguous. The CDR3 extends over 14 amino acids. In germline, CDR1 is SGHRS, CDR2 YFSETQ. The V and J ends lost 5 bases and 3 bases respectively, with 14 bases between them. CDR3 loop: CASRPRPGDTEAFF. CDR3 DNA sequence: TGCGCCAGCAGACCCCGACCCGGGGACACTGAAGCTTTCTTT.

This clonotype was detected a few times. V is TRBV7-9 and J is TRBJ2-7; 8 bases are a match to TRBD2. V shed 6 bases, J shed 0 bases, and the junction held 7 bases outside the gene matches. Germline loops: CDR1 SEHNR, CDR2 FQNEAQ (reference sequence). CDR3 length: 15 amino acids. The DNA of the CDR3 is TGTGCCAGCAGTCGAGCGGGAGCCCTCTCCTACGAGCAGTACTTC. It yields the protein CASSRAGALSYEQYF.

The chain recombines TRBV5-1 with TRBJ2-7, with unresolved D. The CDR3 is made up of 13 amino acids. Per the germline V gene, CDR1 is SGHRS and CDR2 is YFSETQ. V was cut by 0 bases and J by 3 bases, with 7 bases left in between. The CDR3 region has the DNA TGCGCCAGCAGCTTGGTCTCCCGCTACGAGCAGTACTTC. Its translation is CASSLVSRYEQYF.